This TCR beta chain was identified during a study of T cells in tuberculosis. Study details: In South Africa, adults with active tuberculosis were compared with IGRA-negative and latently infected IGRA-positive adolescents. Study findings and constraints: The TCR-beta difference was not significant; alpha differences partly reflected length. Active tuberculosis alpha repertoires lay closer to GMM-specific TCRs than controls'.

V lost 1 base and J 6 bases, leaving 12 bases between the germline ends. CDR3 length: 14 residues. Germline loops: CDR1 MGHDK, CDR2 SYGVNS. Sequencing used immunoSEQ multiplex PCR; TCRdb keeps in-frame clones, though not all of them. The repertoire holds 30,000 to 35,000 clones, with approximately 90% as singletons. Unsorted cryopreserved PBMC were sequenced, averaging around 100,000 T cells per clinical donor. A remark on this clone: Its antigen is not identified.

The receptor was derived from a donor between 5 and 29 years old with latent tuberculosis or without tuberculosis infection. Some clones in this sample may be carry-over from other donors' samples. Sample: PBMCs. The chain couples TRBV25-1 to TRBJ1-2, with a tentative D call TRBD1 (5 bases). CDR3 in amino acids: CASSEWGGVDGYTF. CDR3 DNA sequence: TGTGCCAGCAGTGAATGGGGGGGTGTTGATGGCTACACCTTC.